The rows below give T cell receptor beta chains drawn from one sample of a study of blood T cell repertoires in COVID-19. Method: immunoSEQ multiplex PCR; TCRdb's copy keeps in-frame clones and lacks some. This sample yields over 200,000 clones, of which roughly nine tenths are seen a single time; 11% belongs to the top ten. The specimen was PBMCs or T cells enriched from blood (not recorded which). These receptors all come from a man aged 25 to 40 who had recovered from COVID-19. Each CDR3 is given with its conserved first and last residue. D genes are given only for firm matches. The size entry is marked missing in some rows and otherwise reads once, few, many or a size class.

.	.	TRBV11-1	TRBJ1-3	CASSNQGLPGNTIYF	TGTGCCAGCAGCAATCAGGGGTTACCTGGAAACACCATATATTTT
.	.	TRBV5-4	TRBJ1-2	CASSLVGGPTDGYTF	TGTGCCAGCAGCTTGGTGGGGGGGCCCACGGATGGCTACACCTTC
.	few	TRBV7-2	TRBJ1-3	CASSLLAQGNSGNTIYF	TGTGCCAGCAGCTTACTGGCTCAGGGTAACTCTGGAAACACCATATATTTT
.	.	TRBV11-2	TRBJ1-1	CASSEQGSDTEAFF	TGTGCCAGCAGCGAACAGGGAAGCGACACTGAAGCTTTCTTT
.	.	TRBV7-9	TRBJ1-1	CATQDVPGFNIQNTEAFF	TGTGCCACCCAGGACGTCCCGGGATTCAATATACAGAACACTGAAGCTTTCTTT
TRBD1	.	TRBV19	TRBJ1-5	CATKDRGFAQPQHF	TGTGCCACAAAGGACAGGGGGTTCGCTCAGCCCCAGCATTTT
TRBD1	.	TRBV10-1	TRBJ2-7	CASSPRQGLDEQYF	TGCGCCAGCAGCCCCCGACAGGGTTTGGACGAGCAGTACTTC
TRBD1	.	TRBV19	TRBJ2-7	CASSLGTGAFYEQYF	TGTGCCAGTAGTCTAGGGACAGGGGCGTTTTACGAGCAGTACTTC
.	.	TRBV20-1	TRBJ1-1	CSASRPGFGTEAFF	TGCAGTGCTAGTAGGCCGGGTTTTGGCACTGAAGCTTTCTTT
TRBD2	.	TRBV9	TRBJ2-7	CASTPGTSGSYEQYF	TGTGCCAGCACCCCCGGGACTAGCGGTTCCTACGAGCAGTACTTC
TRBD1	.	TRBV11-1	TRBJ1-5	CASSRDRNQPQHF	TGTGCCAGCAGCCGGGACAGAAATCAGCCCCAGCATTTT
.	.	TRBV6-5	TRBJ1-1	CASSYHPGTEAFF	TGTGCCAGCAGTTACCACCCCGGGACTGAAGCTTTCTTT
.	.	TRBV6-6	TRBJ1-5	CASSHGPDGGHF	TGTGCCAGCAGCCACGGCCCCGACGGGGGGCATTTT
.	few	TRBV4-2	TRBJ1-5	CASSPDQGMGPQHF	TGTGCCAGCAGCCCCGATCAGGGAATGGGGCCCCAGCATTTT
.	.	TRBV14	TRBJ2-3	CASSQGPRGADTQYF	TGTGCCAGCAGCCAAGGGCCTAGGGGTGCAGATACGCAGTATTTT
.	.	TRBV30	TRBJ1-4	CAWSVRGETNEKLFF	TGTGCCTGGAGCGTCAGGGGAGAGACTAATGAAAAACTGTTTTTT
.	.	TRBV7-9	TRBJ2-1	CASIPLGGLNNEQFF	TGTGCCAGCATCCCGCTGGGCGGGTTAAACAATGAGCAGTTCTTC
TRBD2	.	TRBV5-1	TRBJ2-3	CASSYSGTSVDTQYF	TGCGCCAGCAGCTACTCGGGGACTAGCGTAGATACGCAGTATTTT
.	.	TRBV28	TRBJ2-2	CASSFRRGRTPNTGELFF	TGTGCCAGCAGTTTTCGTAGAGGACGGACTCCTAACACCGGGGAGCTGTTTTTT
TRBD2	.	TRBV3-1/TRBV3-2	TRBJ2-7	CASSQETSGSIYEQYF	TGTGCCAGCAGCCAAGAAACTAGCGGGAGTATCTACGAGCAGTACTTC
.	.	TRBV7-8	TRBJ2-5	CASSLGVRGGETQYF	TGTGCCAGCAGCTTAGGGGTCAGGGGTGGGGAGACCCAGTACTTC
TRBD2	.	TRBV14	TRBJ2-7	CASSPRLAGNEQYF	TGTGCCAGCAGCCCCCGACTAGCGGGGAACGAGCAGTACTTC
TRBD1	.	TRBV3-1/TRBV3-2	TRBJ2-5	CASSQPRDRETQYF	TGTGCCAGCAGCCAACCCCGGGACAGAGAGACCCAGTACTTC
.	.	TRBV6-5	TRBJ1-4	CASSYTAGDNEKLFF	TGTGCCAGCAGTTACACCGCGGGGGATAATGAAAAACTGTTTTTT
.	.	TRBV5-1	TRBJ1-2	CASNGAGLNYGYTF	TGCGCCAGCAATGGGGCAGGTCTCAACTATGGCTACACCTTC
.	.	TRBV4-3	TRBJ1-6	CASSQELRDTISSYNSPLHF	TGCGCCAGCAGCCAAGAACTACGGGACACAATAAGCTCCTATAATTCACCCCTCCACTTT
.	.	TRBV18	TRBJ1-1	CATQTNPEGEAFF	TGTGCCACCCAAACAAACCCCGAGGGTGAAGCTTTCTTT
.	.	TRBV28	TRBJ1-2	CASSSQTVARGYTF	TGTGCCAGCAGTTCCCAGACAGTAGCCCGGGGCTACACCTTC
.	few	TRBV5-1	TRBJ1-1	CASSLEALNTEAFF	TGCGCCAGCAGCTTGGAAGCGTTGAACACTGAAGCTTTCTTT
.	.	TRBV6-5	TRBJ1-1	CASSYSRKTEAFF	TGTGCCAGCAGTTACTCGAGGAAGACTGAAGCTTTCTTT
.	.	TRBV27	TRBJ2-7	CASQTQGSEQYF	TGTGCCAGCCAGACCCAGGGTTCCGAGCAGTACTTC
.	.	TRBV5-1	TRBJ2-3	CASSLGLFGGTDTQYF	TGCGCCAGCAGCTTGGGCTTGTTTGGAGGGACAGATACGCAGTATTTT
TRBD1	once	TRBV7-9	TRBJ1-6	CASSHFRDSNSPLHF	TGTGCCAGCAGCCACTTCCGGGACAGTAATTCACCCCTCCACTTT
TRBD2	.	TRBV7-9	TRBJ2-1	CASSSGTSGGREQFF	TGTGCCAGCAGCTCTGGGACTAGCGGGGGTAGGGAGCAGTTCTTC
.	.	TRBV9	TRBJ2-1	CASSAGSYNEQFF	TGTGCCAGCAGCGCCGGGTCCTACAATGAGCAGTTCTTC
TRBD1	once	TRBV9	TRBJ2-1	CASSEGQGVLNEQFF	TGTGCCAGCAGCGAAGGACAGGGGGTTTTGAATGAGCAGTTCTTC
TRBD2	.	TRBV27	TRBJ2-1	CASSLLAVTLAGGPNEQFF	TGTGCCAGCAGTTTACTGGCCGTAACCTTAGCGGGAGGGCCCAATGAGCAGTTCTTC
.	.	TRBV14	TRBJ1-1	CASSPLGGAMNTEAFF	TGTGCCAGCAGCCCCTTAGGTGGAGCGATGAACACTGAAGCTTTCTTT
.	.	TRBV11-1	TRBJ1-5	CASSQGGNQPQHF	TGTGCCAGCAGCCAAGGAGGGAATCAGCCCCAGCATTTT
.	.	TRBV29-1	TRBJ2-7	CSVSGLADEQYF	TGCAGCGTTTCGGGATTGGCCGACGAGCAGTACTTC
.	.	TRBV19	TRBJ2-1	CASSTIGSGQDLFF	TGTGCCAGTAGTACGATTGGTTCCGGACAAGATTTGTTCTTC
.	.	TRBV3-1/TRBV3-2	TRBJ2-7	CASSPPQGNSAYEQYF	TGTGCCAGCAGCCCCCCGCAGGGGAACTCAGCCTATGAGCAGTACTTC
TRBD1	.	TRBV5-4	TRBJ2-3	CASSLVQNRGADTQYF	TGTGCCAGCAGCTTAGTTCAAAACAGGGGCGCAGATACGCAGTATTTT
.	few	TRBV7-2	TRBJ1-2	CASSLGDGYTF	TGTGCCAGCAGCCTAGGCGATGGCTACACCTTC
TRBD1	.	TRBV7-6	TRBJ1-1	CASSHTGTGNTEAFF	TGTGCCAGCAGCCATACCGGGACAGGGAACACTGAAGCTTTCTTT
.	.	TRBV18	TRBJ2-7	CASSPQGGTHEQYF	TGTGCCAGCTCACCACAGGGAGGTACCCACGAGCAGTACTTC
TRBD1	.	TRBV29-1	TRBJ2-3	CSVDGTRDRGTDTQYF	TGCAGCGTTGACGGGACCCGGGACAGGGGAACAGATACGCAGTATTTT
TRBD1	.	TRBV28	TRBJ2-7	CASSFRPFRTGLSYEQYF	TGTGCCAGCAGTTTTAGGCCATTCCGGACAGGACTTTCCTACGAGCAGTACTTC
TRBD1	.	TRBV12-5	TRBJ2-5	CASGHTRDRGFQETQYF	TGTGCTAGTGGCCACACCCGGGACAGGGGTTTCCAAGAGACCCAGTACTTC
TRBD2	.	TRBV7-2	TRBJ2-1	CASSLAVAGRSNEQFF	TGTGCCAGCAGCTTAGCCGTAGCGGGAAGGAGCAATGAGCAGTTCTTC
.	.	TRBV4-3	TRBJ1-5	CASSQGTDSGGQPQHF	TGCGCCAGCAGCCAAGGGACAGATTCGGGCGGGCAGCCCCAGCATTTT
.	.	TRBV10-3	TRBJ1-5	CAISPTTGPQHF	TGTGCCATCAGCCCAACCACAGGTCCCCAGCATTTT
TRBD2	few	TRBV5-1	TRBJ2-3	CASSGGSISSATQYF	TGCGCCAGCAGCGGCGGGAGTATCTCCTCGGCTACGCAGTATTTT
TRBD1	.	TRBV2	TRBJ2-1	CASSAQQGTINEQFF	TGTGCCAGCAGCGCCCAACAGGGGACAATCAATGAGCAGTTCTTC
.	.	TRBV12-3/TRBV12-4	TRBJ2-1	CASSLGAYNEQFF	TGTGCCAGCAGTTTAGGGGCGTACAATGAGCAGTTCTTC